Listed below are T cell receptor beta chains from one sample, sequenced in a study of CD8 T cells in ankylosing spondylitis. TCRdb recomputed calls from the 5' RACE reads with MiXCR, one row per CDR3 protein. This sample yields around 140,000 distinct CDR3 sequences, of which about 15% are seen a single time; roughly 30% belongs to the top ten. Sequencing was performed on blood, either unsorted or a sorted T cell fraction (not recorded which). All receptors come from a male donor with ankylosing spondylitis. The CDR3 runs from the conserved cysteine through the conserved F or W. Each record gives: D gene, clone size, V gene, J gene, CDR3 protein, CDR3 DNA. A D gene is named only where the DNA matches it firmly. The size field is filled for only some rows; it gives once, few, many or a size class.

d_gene: TRBD2; abundance: -; v_gene: TRBV9; j_gene: TRBJ2-2; CDR3aa: CASSVSGGGANTGELFF; CDR3nt: TGTGCCAGCAGCGTAAGCGGTGGGGGGGCGAACACCGGGGAGCTGTTTTTT
d_gene: -; abundance: -; v_gene: TRBV4-1; j_gene: TRBJ2-7; CDR3aa: CASSQDSRALYEQYF; CDR3nt: TGCGCCAGCAGCCAAGACTCCAGGGCTCTCTACGAGCAGTACTTC
d_gene: -; abundance: many; v_gene: TRBV7-9; j_gene: TRBJ2-1; CDR3aa: CAGVSWEYNEQFF; CDR3nt: TGTGCGGGCGTGAGTTGGGAGTACAATGAGCAGTTCTTC
d_gene: TRBD2; abundance: few; v_gene: TRBV27; j_gene: TRBJ2-3; CDR3aa: CASGRGDTQYF; CDR3nt: TGTGCCAGCGGGAGGGGAGATACGCAGTATTTT
d_gene: -; abundance: few; v_gene: TRBV27; j_gene: TRBJ2-7; CDR3aa: CASAQGHEQYF; CDR3nt: TGTGCCAGCGCACAGGGACATGAGCAGTACTTC
d_gene: -; abundance: -; v_gene: TRBV12-3/TRBV12-4; j_gene: TRBJ2-7; CDR3aa: CASSPLGGSSYEQYF; CDR3nt: TGTGCCAGCAGTCCACTGGGGGGATCTTCCTACGAGCAGTACTTC
d_gene: -; abundance: few; v_gene: TRBV20-1; j_gene: TRBJ2-5; CDR3aa: CSAETRKETQYF; CDR3nt: TGCAGTGCCGAGACTAGGAAAGAGACCCAGTACTTC
d_gene: -; abundance: -; v_gene: TRBV4-1; j_gene: TRBJ1-1; CDR3aa: CASSQGVGAVPEAFF; CDR3nt: TGCGCCAGCAGCCAAGGCGTTGGGGCAGTACCTGAAGCTTTCTTT
d_gene: -; abundance: few; v_gene: TRBV6-2/TRBV6-3; j_gene: TRBJ2-7; CDR3aa: CASSYYSYEQYF; CDR3nt: TGTGCCAGCAGTTATTACAGCTACGAGCAGTACTTC
d_gene: -; abundance: -; v_gene: TRBV13; j_gene: TRBJ1-4; CDR3aa: CASSLSYTNEKLFF; CDR3nt: TGTGCCAGCAGCTTGAGTTATACTAATGAAAAACTGTTTTTT
d_gene: TRBD2; abundance: -; v_gene: TRBV4-3; j_gene: TRBJ2-3; CDR3aa: CASSPGLGPDTQYF; CDR3nt: TGCGCCAGCAGCCCCGGACTAGGCCCAGATACGCAGTATTTT
d_gene: -; abundance: many; v_gene: TRBV7-9; j_gene: TRBJ2-7; CDR3aa: CASSSTTSSEQYF; CDR3nt: TGTGCCAGCAGCAGCACGACTAGTTCCGAGCAGTACTTC
d_gene: TRBD1; abundance: -; v_gene: TRBV7-9; j_gene: TRBJ2-1; CDR3aa: CASSFSDRGGDEQFF; CDR3nt: TGTGCCAGCAGCTTCTCGGACAGGGGTGGCGATGAGCAGTTCTTC
d_gene: -; abundance: many; v_gene: TRBV9; j_gene: TRBJ2-1; CDR3aa: CASSSPTYNEQFF; CDR3nt: TGTGCCAGCAGCTCCCCTACATACAATGAGCAGTTCTTC
d_gene: -; abundance: -; v_gene: TRBV10-3; j_gene: TRBJ2-3; CDR3aa: CAISESPGGLSTDTQYF; CDR3nt: TGTGCCATCAGTGAGTCTCCGGGCGGGCTAAGCACAGATACGCAGTATTTT
d_gene: TRBD2; abundance: few; v_gene: TRBV7-8; j_gene: TRBJ2-3; CDR3aa: CASSLERTSGVDTQYF; CDR3nt: TGTGCCAGCAGCTTAGAACGGACTAGCGGGGTAGATACGCAGTATTTT
d_gene: TRBD2; abundance: few; v_gene: TRBV20-1; j_gene: TRBJ2-2; CDR3aa: CSARGASGIGTGELFF; CDR3nt: TGCAGTGCTAGAGGTGCTAGCGGGATCGGAACCGGGGAGCTGTTTTTT
d_gene: -; abundance: few; v_gene: TRBV28; j_gene: TRBJ2-4; CDR3aa: CASSLLLAGQENIQYF; CDR3nt: TGTGCCAGCAGTTTGTTGCTAGCGGGACAGGAAAACATTCAGTACTTC
d_gene: TRBD1; abundance: -; v_gene: TRBV7-3; j_gene: TRBJ2-1; CDR3aa: CASSLAGQGTFF; CDR3nt: TGTGCCAGCAGCTTAGCGGGACAGGGGACGTTCTTC
d_gene: -; abundance: -; v_gene: TRBV7-9; j_gene: TRBJ1-1; CDR3aa: CASSLGRDQAFF; CDR3nt: TGTGCCAGCAGCTTAGGCCGGGACCAAGCTTTCTTT
d_gene: TRBD2; abundance: few; v_gene: TRBV27; j_gene: TRBJ2-1; CDR3aa: CATASGAGGSYNEQFF; CDR3nt: TGTGCCACGGCTAGCGGGGCGGGAGGCTCCTACAATGAGCAGTTCTTC
d_gene: -; abundance: few; v_gene: TRBV20-1; j_gene: TRBJ2-7; CDR3aa: CSASPGRGLWNEQYF; CDR3nt: TGCAGTGCTAGTCCAGGACGTGGGCTTTGGAACGAGCAGTACTTC
d_gene: TRBD2; abundance: few; v_gene: TRBV29-1; j_gene: TRBJ2-3; CDR3aa: CSGVGLEGTDTQYF; CDR3nt: TGCAGCGGTGTAGGACTAGAGGGCACAGATACGCAGTATTTT
d_gene: TRBD2; abundance: -; v_gene: TRBV7-2; j_gene: TRBJ2-7; CDR3aa: CASRPPGLAGAEQYF; CDR3nt: TGTGCCAGCAGGCCACCGGGACTAGCGGGAGCCGAGCAGTACTTC
d_gene: -; abundance: few; v_gene: TRBV13; j_gene: TRBJ2-5; CDR3aa: CASSLREFQETQYF; CDR3nt: TGTGCCAGCAGCTTACGGGAGTTCCAAGAGACCCAGTACTTC
d_gene: TRBD1; abundance: few; v_gene: TRBV7-3; j_gene: TRBJ2-7; CDR3aa: CASSYAGGPYEQYF; CDR3nt: TGTGCCAGCAGCTACGCAGGGGGTCCCTACGAGCAGTACTTC
d_gene: TRBD1; abundance: many; v_gene: TRBV28; j_gene: TRBJ1-1; CDR3aa: CATIRDSEAFF; CDR3nt: TGTGCCACCATCCGGGACAGTGAAGCTTTCTTT
d_gene: TRBD2; abundance: -; v_gene: TRBV6-1; j_gene: TRBJ2-1; CDR3aa: CASSVAGVYNEQFF; CDR3nt: TGTGCCAGCAGTGTAGCGGGAGTTTACAATGAGCAGTTCTTC
d_gene: -; abundance: few; v_gene: TRBV18; j_gene: TRBJ2-7; CDR3aa: CASSPPTAGRSYEQYF; CDR3nt: TGTGCCAGCTCACCCCCTACGGCAGGGAGGTCCTACGAGCAGTACTTC
d_gene: -; abundance: many; v_gene: TRBV4-1; j_gene: TRBJ2-1; CDR3aa: CASSQDRGSSYNEQFF; CDR3nt: TGCGCCAGCAGCCAAGACCGGGGCAGCTCCTACAATGAGCAGTTCTTC
d_gene: -; abundance: -; v_gene: TRBV7-8; j_gene: TRBJ2-2; CDR3aa: CASSLKSVGPIPMAGELFF; CDR3nt: TGTGCCAGCAGCTTAAAGAGCGTGGGACCAATCCCCATGGCCGGGGAGCTGTTTTTT
d_gene: -; abundance: many; v_gene: TRBV7-9; j_gene: TRBJ2-1; CDR3aa: CASSPPGSYNEQFF; CDR3nt: TGTGCCAGCAGCCCCCCGGGCTCCTACAATGAGCAGTTCTTC
d_gene: -; abundance: few; v_gene: TRBV29-1; j_gene: TRBJ1-3; CDR3aa: CSALGRGVSGNTIYF; CDR3nt: TGCAGCGCCCTGGGCCGGGGGGTCTCTGGAAACACCATATATTTT
d_gene: TRBD1; abundance: many; v_gene: TRBV4-3; j_gene: TRBJ1-1; CDR3aa: CASSPGQGVTEAFF; CDR3nt: TGCGCCAGCAGCCCCGGACAGGGGGTCACTGAAGCTTTCTTT
d_gene: -; abundance: -; v_gene: TRBV10-3; j_gene: TRBJ2-7; CDR3aa: CAISEIILFGSSYEQYF; CDR3nt: TGTGCCATCAGTGAGATTATCCTCTTTGGTAGCTCCTACGAGCAGTACTTC
d_gene: -; abundance: -; v_gene: TRBV28; j_gene: TRBJ2-2; CDR3aa: CASSPREGAGELFF; CDR3nt: TGTGCCAGCAGTCCCAGAGAGGGGGCCGGGGAGCTGTTTTTT
d_gene: -; abundance: few; v_gene: TRBV11-2; j_gene: TRBJ2-3; CDR3aa: CASSLMYGPDTQYF; CDR3nt: TGTGCCAGCAGCTTAATGTACGGGCCAGATACGCAGTATTTT
d_gene: -; abundance: few; v_gene: TRBV20-1; j_gene: TRBJ1-1; CDR3aa: CSARDRMVGHLNTEAFF; CDR3nt: TGCAGTGCTAGAGATCGAATGGTCGGACATTTGAACACTGAAGCTTTCTTT
d_gene: -; abundance: few; v_gene: TRBV9; j_gene: TRBJ1-2; CDR3aa: CASSSGGTFYGYTF; CDR3nt: TGTGCCAGCAGCTCGGGAGGGACGTTCTATGGCTACACCTTC
d_gene: TRBD2; abundance: -; v_gene: TRBV14; j_gene: TRBJ2-1; CDR3aa: CASSLAGAGFYNEQFF; CDR3nt: TGTGCCAGCAGCCTGGCGGGAGCGGGATTTTACAATGAGCAGTTCTTC